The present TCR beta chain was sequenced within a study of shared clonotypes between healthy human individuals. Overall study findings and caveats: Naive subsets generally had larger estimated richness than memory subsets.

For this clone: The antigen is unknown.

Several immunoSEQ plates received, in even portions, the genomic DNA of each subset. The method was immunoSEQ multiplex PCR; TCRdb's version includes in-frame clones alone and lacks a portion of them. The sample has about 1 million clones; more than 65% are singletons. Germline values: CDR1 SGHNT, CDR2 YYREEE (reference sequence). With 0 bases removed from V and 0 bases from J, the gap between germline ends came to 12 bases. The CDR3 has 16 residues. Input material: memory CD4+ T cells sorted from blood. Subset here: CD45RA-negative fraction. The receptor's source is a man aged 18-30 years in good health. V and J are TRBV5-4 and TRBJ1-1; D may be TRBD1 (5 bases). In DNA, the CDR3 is TGTGCCAGCAGCTTGGGAGACAGAGGTATGAACACTGAAGCTTTCTTT. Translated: CASSLGDRGMNTEAFF.